The 15 T cell receptor beta chains presented below share a single source sample, sequenced in a study of control samples from healthy donors and cancer patients. Clones were sequenced by immunoSEQ multiplex PCR, and TCRdb holds only the in-frame ones, with some missing. The repertoire includes under 200,000 clones, around 88% of them detected once, and 4.9% sits in the top ten. Sample: blood. The receptors stem from a young woman in good health.

The rearrangement joins TRBV6-1 to TRBJ2-4; 7 positions agree with TRBD1. The CDR3 extends over 17 amino acids. The germline V gene encodes CDR1 MNHNS and CDR2 SASEGT. Germline trimming cut 4 bases from V and 0 bases from J; bases unmatched to any gene: 9. The CDR3 here is CASSARLDRAAKNIQYF. CDR3 in DNA: TGTGCCAGCAGTGCCCGCCTCGACAGGGCAGCCAAAAACATTCAGTACTTC.

The rearrangement links TRBV2 to TRBJ1-2; D gene unclear. CDR1 is SNHLY and CDR2 is FYNNEI in the germline V gene. V dropped 4 bases and J dropped 4 bases, with 16 bases sitting between them. CDR3 length: 15 amino acids. DNA of the CDR3: TGTGCCAGCAGTGCTACCACTCTAGGTGGCTATGGCTACACCTTC. Its protein is CASSATTLGGYGYTF.

The chain links TRBV20-1 to TRBJ2-7; no definite D call. Trimming pared 0 bases from V and 6 bases from J, leaving 6 bases between. Germline V gene data show CDR1 as DFQATT and CDR2 as SNEGSKA (reference sequence). CDR3 length: 11 amino acids. CDR3 sequence reads: CSARDRSEQYF. The DNA of the CDR3 is TGCAGTGCTAGAGATCGGAGCGAGCAGTACTTC.

The chain combines TRBV6-4 with TRBJ2-3; unclear D gene. The germline V gene has CDR1 MRHNA and CDR2 SNTAGT. V was clipped by 10 bases and J by 0 bases, with 14 bases between them. CDR3 length: 14 amino acids. The CDR3 DNA follows: TGTGCCATTCGGACCACCTCTAGCACAGATACGCAGTATTTT. Translated: CAIRTTSSTDTQYF.

J is TRBJ1-1 and V is TRBV5-6, with D uncertain. Germline CDR1 and CDR2: SGHDT and YYEEEE. The CDR3 is 14 residues long. V was clipped by 0 bases and J by 6 bases, with 12 bases between them. This CDR3 reads CASSLAGNFAEAFF. DNA of the CDR3: TGTGCCAGCAGCTTGGCAGGTAATTTCGCTGAAGCTTTCTTT.

The chain combines TRBV7-2 with TRBJ2-5; TRBD1 matches 10 bases. This CDR3 comprises 16 residues. From germline, CDR1 is SGHTA and CDR2 FQGNSA. Trimming took 5 bases from V and 3 from J; bases not matched to a gene: 9. The CDR3 loop is CASSPPGQGWEETQYF. CDR3 nucleotide sequence: TGTGCCAGCAGCCCGCCGGGACAGGGGTGGGAAGAGACCCAGTACTTC. The variable domain in full, completed from reference TRBV7-2 and TRBJ2-5, reads GAGVSQSPSNKVTEKGKDVELRCDPISGHTALYWYRQSLGQGLEFLIYFQGNSAPDKSGLPSDRFSAERTGGSVSTLTIQRTQQEDSAVYLCASSPPGQGWEETQYFGPGTRLLVL.

Remarks on this clone: Other DNA sequences of this sample code for an identical CDR3. This chain links TRBV6-5 with TRBJ2-3, with 8 positions matching TRBD1. The germline CDR1 and CDR2 sequences are MNHEY and SVGAGI. With V trimmed by 7 bases and J by 9 bases, 9 bases remained unmatched. This CDR3 is 13 amino acids long. CDR3 region: CASTSTGARTQYF. The CDR3 bases are TGTGCCAGCACTTCGACAGGGGCGAGGACGCAGTATTTT.

This clone was seen more than once but under ten times. The same CDR3 also results from other DNA sequences found in this sample. This sequence joins TRBV7-9 and TRBJ1-2; TRBD1 matches at 10 bases. CDR3 length equals 14 residues. CDR1 SEHNR and CDR2 FQNEAQ come from the germline V gene (reference sequence). V lost 3 bases, J lost 2 bases, and 0 bases stayed unmatched. CDR3 loop: CASSLGQGNYGYTF. DNA of the CDR3: TGTGCCAGCAGCTTGGGACAGGGGAACTATGGCTACACCTTC.

This clone showed up just a few times. The chain joins TRBV7-9 to TRBJ1-1; D unresolved. Germline loops: CDR1 SEHNR, CDR2 FQNEAQ (reference sequence). Trimming removed 2 bases from V and 1 base from J, with 11 bases in between. The length of the CDR3 is 15 residues. The CDR3 nucleotides are TGTGCCAGCAGCTTAACGATGGTAAGGAACACTGAAGCTTTCTTT. Amino acids: CASSLTMVRNTEAFF.

The chain joins TRBV9 to TRBJ1-1; D unclear. The CDR3 sequence is 13 residues long. Germline values: CDR1 SGDLS, CDR2 YYNGEE. Trimming shortened V by 0 bases and J by 6 bases, and 9 bases separated the two germline ends. CDR3 in amino acids: CASSVEGAAEAFF. The CDR3 coding sequence is TGTGCCAGCAGCGTAGAGGGTGCGGCTGAAGCTTTCTTT.

This chain uses TRBV11-2 with TRBJ2-5, with D unclear. The V and J ends lost 1 base and 5 bases respectively, with 5 bases between them. The germline CDR1 and CDR2 sequences are SGHAT and FQNNGV. The CDR3 has 12 amino acids. CDR3 sequence reads: CASSLASETQYF. The CDR3 nucleotides read TGTGCCAGCAGCTTAGCATCCGAGACCCAGTACTTC.

The chain uses TRBV19 and TRBJ1-2; 11 bases line up with TRBD1. Germline CDR1 LNHDA, CDR2 SQIVND (reference sequence). This CDR3 spans 15 amino acids. J was trimmed by 6 bases and V by 5 bases; bases with no gene match: 8. The CDR3 DNA is TGTGCCAGTAGTCCCTCCGGGACAGGGGGAAATGGCTACACCTTC. This gives the protein CASSPSGTGGNGYTF.

This chain joins TRBV9 and TRBJ2-2; 12 bases are a match to TRBD2. Germline V CDR1 and CDR2: SGDLS, YYNGEE. Losses at the gene ends were 0 bases for V and 1 base for J; bases not matched to a gene: 4. The CDR3 covers 18 residues. CDR3 in amino acids: CASSVDPSGRVNTGELFF. CDR3 in DNA: TGTGCCAGCAGCGTAGATCCTAGCGGGAGGGTGAACACCGGGGAGCTGTTTTTT. Variable domain in full (rest from reference TRBV9 and TRBJ2-2): DSGVTQTPKHLITATGQRVTLRCSPRSGDLSVYWYQQSLDQGLQFLIQYYNGEERAKGNILERFSAQQFPDLHSELNLSSLELGDSALYFCASSVDPSGRVNTGELFFGEGSRLTVL.

The chain combines TRBV7-2 with TRBJ1-2; 9 bases are shared with TRBD1. With 7 bases clipped from V and 5 bases from J, the junction kept 11 bases outside the gene matches. The CDR3 extends over 15 amino acids. Looked up from germline, CDR1 is SGHTA and CDR2 is FQGNSA. CDR3 in amino acids: CASNPTGGVGYGYTF. In DNA, the CDR3 is TGTGCCAGCAACCCTACAGGGGGCGTCGGGTATGGCTACACCTTC.

The genes are TRBV5-6 and TRBJ2-2; tentatively, D is TRBD2 (6 bases). The CDR3 is 15 amino acids. Trimming left V 0 bases short and J 4 bases short, with 10 bases between. The V gene's germline CDR1 is SGHDT and CDR2 YYEEEE. The CDR3 loop reads CASSLAGRSTGELFF. The CDR3, as DNA: TGTGCCAGCAGCTTGGCCGGGAGATCCACCGGGGAGCTGTTTTTT.